The sequence of this T cell receptor beta chain was determined in a study of pediatric ulcerative colitis. Study-wide findings and caveats: Repertoires came from total lymphocyte DNA, so rare subsets like regulatory T cells may be missed.

TCRdb's table, derived via immunoSEQ multiplex PCR, lists solely in-frame clones and lacks some. The sample shows about 36,000 clones, about 80% of them seen only once. Rectal tissue came from one to two pinch biopsies taken at colonoscopy. The CDR3 spans 13 residues. The germline gives CDR1 MNHEY, CDR2 SMNVEV (reference sequence). After removal of 4 bases from V and 12 bases from J, the junction contained 12 bases not matched to a gene. This clone was detected once. Its matching antigen is unknown. Source material: gut tissue. The rearrangement uses TRBV27 and TRBJ2-7; TRBD1 matches at 7 bases. The receptor was isolated from a boy between 10 and 17 years old with moderate ulcerative colitis. CDR3 amino acids: CASSSLQGKGGYF. The CDR3 DNA follows: TGTGCCAGCAGTTCCCTACAGGGGAAAGGCGGGTACTTC.